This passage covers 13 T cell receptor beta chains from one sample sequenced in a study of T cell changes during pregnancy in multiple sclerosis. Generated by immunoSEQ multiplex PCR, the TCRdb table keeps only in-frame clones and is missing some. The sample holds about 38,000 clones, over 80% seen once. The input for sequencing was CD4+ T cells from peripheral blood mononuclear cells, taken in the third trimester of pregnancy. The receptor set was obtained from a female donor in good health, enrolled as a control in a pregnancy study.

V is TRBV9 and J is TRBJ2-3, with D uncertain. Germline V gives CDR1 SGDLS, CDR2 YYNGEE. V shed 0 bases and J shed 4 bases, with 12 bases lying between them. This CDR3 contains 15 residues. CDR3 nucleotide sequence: TGTGCCAGCAGCGTAGGGGTCCTAGGCTCAGATACGCAGTATTTT. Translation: CASSVGVLGSDTQYF.

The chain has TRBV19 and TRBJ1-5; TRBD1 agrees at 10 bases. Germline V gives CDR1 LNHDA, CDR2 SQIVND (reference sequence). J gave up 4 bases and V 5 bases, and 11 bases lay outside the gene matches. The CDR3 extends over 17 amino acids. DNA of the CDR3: TGTGCCAGTAGTGCACGGGACAGGGGCATTACGAATCAGCCCCAGCATTTT. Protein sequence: CASSARDRGITNQPQHF.

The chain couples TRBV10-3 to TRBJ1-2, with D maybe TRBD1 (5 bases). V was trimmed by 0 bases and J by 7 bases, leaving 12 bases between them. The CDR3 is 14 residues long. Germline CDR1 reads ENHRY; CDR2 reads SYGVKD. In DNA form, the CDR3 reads TGTGCCATCAGTGAGTCGGGGGGGTTGGCTGGCTACACCTTC. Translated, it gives CAISESGGLAGYTF.

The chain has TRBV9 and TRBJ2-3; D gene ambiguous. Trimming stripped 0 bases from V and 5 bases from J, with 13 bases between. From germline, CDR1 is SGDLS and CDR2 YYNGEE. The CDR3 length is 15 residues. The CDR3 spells CASSVGPNSGDTQYF. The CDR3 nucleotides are TGTGCCAGCAGCGTAGGGCCCAACAGTGGAGATACGCAGTATTTT.

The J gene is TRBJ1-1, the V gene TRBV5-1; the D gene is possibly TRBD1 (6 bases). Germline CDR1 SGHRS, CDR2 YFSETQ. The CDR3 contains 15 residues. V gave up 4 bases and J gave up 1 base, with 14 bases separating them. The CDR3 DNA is TGCGCCAGCAGCCTAATGGCAGGGGCGAACACTGAAGCTTTCTTT. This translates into CASSLMAGANTEAFF.

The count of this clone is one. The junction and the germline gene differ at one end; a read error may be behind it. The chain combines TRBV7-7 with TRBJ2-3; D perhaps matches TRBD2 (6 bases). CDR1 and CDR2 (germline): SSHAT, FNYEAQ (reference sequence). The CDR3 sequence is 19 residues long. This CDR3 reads CASSNNPGLALSRTDTQYF. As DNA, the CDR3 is TGTGCTAGCAGCAATAATCCGGGACTGGCCCTGAGCCGGACAGATACGCAGTATTTT.

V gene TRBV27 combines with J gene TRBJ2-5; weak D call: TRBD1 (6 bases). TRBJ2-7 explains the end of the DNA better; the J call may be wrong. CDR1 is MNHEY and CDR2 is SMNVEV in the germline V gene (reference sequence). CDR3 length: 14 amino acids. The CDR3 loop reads CASSQDRFAYEQYF. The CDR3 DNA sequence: TGTGCCAGCAGCCAAGACAGGTTCGCCTACGAGCAGTACTTC.

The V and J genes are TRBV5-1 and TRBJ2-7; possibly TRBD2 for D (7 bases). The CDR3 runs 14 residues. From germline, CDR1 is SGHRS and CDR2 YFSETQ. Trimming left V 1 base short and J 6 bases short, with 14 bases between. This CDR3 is CASSLSGGLSEQYF. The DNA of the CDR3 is TGCGCCAGCAGCTTGTCGGGGGGCCTGTCCGAGCAGTACTTC.

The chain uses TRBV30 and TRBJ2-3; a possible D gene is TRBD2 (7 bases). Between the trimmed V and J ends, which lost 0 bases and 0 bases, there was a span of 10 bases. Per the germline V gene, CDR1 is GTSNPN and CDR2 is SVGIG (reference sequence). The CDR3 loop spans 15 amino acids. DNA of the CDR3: TGTGCCTGGAGTGTACGGGGGGCCAGCACAGATACGCAGTATTTT. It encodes CAWSVRGASTDTQYF. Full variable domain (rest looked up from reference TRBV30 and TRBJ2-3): SQTIHQWPATLVQPVGSPLSLECTVEGTSNPNLYWYRQAAGRGLQLLFYSVGIGQISSEVPQNLSASRPQDRQFILSSKKLLLSDSGFYLCAWSVRGASTDTQYFGPGTRLTVL.

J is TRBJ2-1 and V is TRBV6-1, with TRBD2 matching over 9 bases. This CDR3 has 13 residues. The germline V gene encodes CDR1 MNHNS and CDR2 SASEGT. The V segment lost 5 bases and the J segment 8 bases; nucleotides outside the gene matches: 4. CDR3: CASSLRLADEQFF. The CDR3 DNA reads TGTGCCAGCAGTCTTCGACTAGCGGATGAGCAGTTCTTC.

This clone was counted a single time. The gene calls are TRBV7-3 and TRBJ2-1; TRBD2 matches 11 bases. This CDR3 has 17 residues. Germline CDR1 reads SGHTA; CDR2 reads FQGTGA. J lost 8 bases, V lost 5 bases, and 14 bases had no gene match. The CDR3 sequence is CASSAATSGGLGDEQFF. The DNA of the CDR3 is TGTGCCAGCAGCGCCGCCACTAGCGGGGGCCTAGGGGATGAGCAGTTCTTC.

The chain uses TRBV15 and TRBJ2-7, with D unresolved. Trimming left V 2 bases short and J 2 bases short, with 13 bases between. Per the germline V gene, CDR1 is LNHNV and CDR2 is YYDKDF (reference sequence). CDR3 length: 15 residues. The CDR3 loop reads CATSRIDSRPYEQYF. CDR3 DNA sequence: TGTGCCACCAGCAGAATCGACTCAAGACCCTACGAGCAGTACTTC.

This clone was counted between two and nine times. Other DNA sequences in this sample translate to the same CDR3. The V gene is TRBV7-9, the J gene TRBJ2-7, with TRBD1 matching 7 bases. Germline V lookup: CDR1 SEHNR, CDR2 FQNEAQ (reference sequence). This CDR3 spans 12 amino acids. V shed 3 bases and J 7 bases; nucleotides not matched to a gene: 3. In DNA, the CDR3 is TGTGCCAGCAGCTTTACAGGGGATGAGCAGTACTTC. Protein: CASSFTGDEQYF. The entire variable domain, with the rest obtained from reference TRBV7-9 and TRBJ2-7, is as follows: DTGVSQNPRHKITKRGQNVTFRCDPISEHNRLYWYRQTLGQGPEFLTYFQNEAQLEKSRLLSDRFSAERPKGSFSTLEIQRTEQGDSAMYLCASSFTGDEQYFGPGTRLTVT.